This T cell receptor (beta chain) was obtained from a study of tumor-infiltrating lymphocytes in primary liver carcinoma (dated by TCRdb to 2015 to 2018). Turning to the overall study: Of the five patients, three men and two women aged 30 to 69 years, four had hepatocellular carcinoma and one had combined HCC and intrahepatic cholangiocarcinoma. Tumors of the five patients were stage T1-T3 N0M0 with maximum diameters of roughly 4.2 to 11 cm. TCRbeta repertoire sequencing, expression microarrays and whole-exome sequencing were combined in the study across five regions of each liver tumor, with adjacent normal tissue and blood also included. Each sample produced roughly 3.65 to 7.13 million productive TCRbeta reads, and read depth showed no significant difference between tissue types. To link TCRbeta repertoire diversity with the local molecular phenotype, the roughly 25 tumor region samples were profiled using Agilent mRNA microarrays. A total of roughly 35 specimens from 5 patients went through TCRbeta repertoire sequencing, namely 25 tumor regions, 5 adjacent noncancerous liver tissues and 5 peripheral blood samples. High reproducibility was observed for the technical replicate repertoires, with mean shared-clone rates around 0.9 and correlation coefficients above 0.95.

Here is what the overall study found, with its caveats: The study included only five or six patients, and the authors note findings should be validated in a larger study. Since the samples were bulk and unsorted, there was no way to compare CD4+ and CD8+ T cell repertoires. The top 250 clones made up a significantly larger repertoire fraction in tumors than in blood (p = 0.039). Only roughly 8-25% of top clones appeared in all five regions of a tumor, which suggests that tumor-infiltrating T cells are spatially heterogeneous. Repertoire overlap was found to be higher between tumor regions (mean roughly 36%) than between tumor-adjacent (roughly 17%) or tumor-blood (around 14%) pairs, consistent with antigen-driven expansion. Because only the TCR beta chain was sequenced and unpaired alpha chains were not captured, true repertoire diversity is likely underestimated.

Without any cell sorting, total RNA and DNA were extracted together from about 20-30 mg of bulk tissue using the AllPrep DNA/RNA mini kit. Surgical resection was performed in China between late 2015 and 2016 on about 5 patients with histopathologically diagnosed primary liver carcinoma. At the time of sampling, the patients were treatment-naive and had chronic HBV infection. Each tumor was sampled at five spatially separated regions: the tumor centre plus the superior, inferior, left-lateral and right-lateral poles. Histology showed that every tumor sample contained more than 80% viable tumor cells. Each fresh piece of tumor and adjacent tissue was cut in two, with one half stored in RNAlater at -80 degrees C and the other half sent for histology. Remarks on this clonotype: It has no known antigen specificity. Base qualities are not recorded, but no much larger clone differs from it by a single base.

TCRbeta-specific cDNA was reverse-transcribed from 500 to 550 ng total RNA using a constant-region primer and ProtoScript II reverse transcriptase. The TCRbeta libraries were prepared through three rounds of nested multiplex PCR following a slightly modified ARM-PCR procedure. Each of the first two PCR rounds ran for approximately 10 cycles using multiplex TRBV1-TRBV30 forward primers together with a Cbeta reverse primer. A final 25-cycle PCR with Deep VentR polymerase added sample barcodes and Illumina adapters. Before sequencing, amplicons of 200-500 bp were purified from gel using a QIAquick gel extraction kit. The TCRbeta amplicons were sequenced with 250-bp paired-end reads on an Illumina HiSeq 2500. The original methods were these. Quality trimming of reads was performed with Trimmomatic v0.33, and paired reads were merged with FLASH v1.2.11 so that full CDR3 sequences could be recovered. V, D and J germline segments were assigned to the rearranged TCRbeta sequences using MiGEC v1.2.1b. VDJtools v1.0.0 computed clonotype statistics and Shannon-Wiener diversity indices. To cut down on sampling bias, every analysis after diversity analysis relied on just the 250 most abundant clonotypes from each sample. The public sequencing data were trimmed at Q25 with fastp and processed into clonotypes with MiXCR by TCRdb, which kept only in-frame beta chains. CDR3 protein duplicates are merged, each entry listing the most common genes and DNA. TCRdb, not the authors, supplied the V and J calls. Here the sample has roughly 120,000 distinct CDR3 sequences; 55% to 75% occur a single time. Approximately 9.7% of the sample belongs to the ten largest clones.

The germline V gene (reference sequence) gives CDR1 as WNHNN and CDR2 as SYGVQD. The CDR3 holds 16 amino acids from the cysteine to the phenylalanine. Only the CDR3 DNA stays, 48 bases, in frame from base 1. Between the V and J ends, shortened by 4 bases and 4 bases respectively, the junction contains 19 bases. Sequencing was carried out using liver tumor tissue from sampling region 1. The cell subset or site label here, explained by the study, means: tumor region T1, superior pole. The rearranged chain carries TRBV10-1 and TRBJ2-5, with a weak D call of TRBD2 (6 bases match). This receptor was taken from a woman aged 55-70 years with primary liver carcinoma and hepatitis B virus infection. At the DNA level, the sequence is TGCGCCAGCAGTGGAGGTCCGCGCGGGATACCAGAGACCCAGTACTTC. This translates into CASSGGPRGIPETQYF.